This entry features one T cell receptor beta chain sequence. Its antigen is not identified. This record comes from a study of T cells in Graves' hyperthyroidism and ophthalmopathy. For the study at large: At initial diagnosis, before any treatment had begun, peripheral blood was obtained.

The TCR beta CDR3 regions underwent amplification using RNA transcripts as the source. The HTBI primer set drove a first-round RT-PCR of the TCR CDR3. MiXCR, applied by TCRdb to the multiplex PCR reads, yields one record per CDR3 protein. The sample lists about 200,000 distinct CDR3 sequences, less than 20% occurring once. Findings and limits, study-wide: Blood also held most thyroid clonotypes expanded beyond 0.001.

This receptor was identified in a woman in her 50s with Graves' hyperthyroidism. Material: blood.

For the CDR3, the DNA is TGTGCCAGCAGCTACAAGGACAGGGAACACAATGAGCAGTTCTTC. It yields the protein CASSYKDREHNEQFF. The rearrangement joins TRBV7-9 to TRBJ2-1, with 8 bases matching TRBD1. The CDR3 is 15 residues long. Germline CDR1 and CDR2: SEHNR and FQNEAQ (reference sequence). V was clipped by 4 bases and J by 5 bases; unmatched bases: 7. Complete variable domain (other parts from reference TRBV7-9 and TRBJ2-1): DTGVSQNPRHKITKRGQNVTFRCDPISEHNRLYWYRQTLGQGPEFLTYFQNEAQLEKSRLLSDRFSAERPKGSFSTLEIQRTEQGDSAMYLCASSYKDREHNEQFFGPGTRLTVL.